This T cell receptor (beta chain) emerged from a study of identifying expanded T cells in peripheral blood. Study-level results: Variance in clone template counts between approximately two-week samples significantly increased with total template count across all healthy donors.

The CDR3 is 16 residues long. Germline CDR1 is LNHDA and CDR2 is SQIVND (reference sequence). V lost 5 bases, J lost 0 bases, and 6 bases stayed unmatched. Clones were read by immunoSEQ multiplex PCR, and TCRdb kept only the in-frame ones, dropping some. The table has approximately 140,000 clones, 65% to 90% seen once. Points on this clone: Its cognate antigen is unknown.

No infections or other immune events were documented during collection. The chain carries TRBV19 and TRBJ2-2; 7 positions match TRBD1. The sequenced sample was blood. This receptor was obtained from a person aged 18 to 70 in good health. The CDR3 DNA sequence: TGTGCCAGTAGTTTCCCGGGACAGTCGAACACCGGGGAGCTGTTTTTT. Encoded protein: CASSFPGQSNTGELFF.